These 13 T cell receptor beta chains were all obtained from the same sample, sequenced in a study of blood T cell repertoires in COVID-19. The assay was immunoSEQ multiplex PCR, and TCRdb's table has in-frame clones only and misses some. The sample consists of some 360,000 clones, 88% of them appearing once. The specimen sequenced was PBMCs or T cells enriched from blood (not recorded which). Source of these receptors: a woman aged 25 to 39 who had been exposed to COVID-19.

V gene TRBV7-3 combines with J gene TRBJ2-3; 7 bases line up with TRBD1. V was pared by 4 bases and J by 0 bases, with 4 bases of the junction left unmatched. The CDR3 has 15 residues. CDR1 SGHTA and CDR2 FQGTGA come from the germline V gene. The CDR3 nucleotides read TGTGCCAGCAGCTCATGGGACAGTAGCACAGATACGCAGTATTTT. It is translated as CASSSWDSSTDTQYF. The whole variable domain, remainder taken from reference TRBV7-3 and TRBJ2-3, is GAGVSQTPSNKVTEKGKYVELRCDPISGHTALYWYRQSLGQGPEFLIYFQGTGAADDSGLPNDRFFAVRPEGSVSTLKIQRTERGDSAVYLCASSSWDSSTDTQYFGPGTRLTVL.

The rearrangement links TRBV6-1 to TRBJ1-1; D is uncertain. The CDR3 sequence is 15 residues long. Germline V gene sequence: CDR1 MNHNS, CDR2 SASEGT. Trimming pared 2 bases from V and 1 base from J, leaving 11 bases between. The CDR3 sequence: CASSESRPSNTEAFF. CDR3 nucleotide sequence: TGTGCCAGCAGTGAAAGCAGGCCCTCGAACACTGAAGCTTTCTTT.

V gene TRBV5-1 combines with J gene TRBJ1-4; the D gene is possibly TRBD1 (6 bases). The length of the CDR3 is 15 residues. Germline V gives CDR1 SGHRS, CDR2 YFSETQ. V was trimmed by 4 bases and J by 6 bases, leaving 16 bases between them. CDR3 nucleotide sequence: TGCGCCAGCAGCGGAAAACAGGGCCTCTATGAAAAACTGTTTTTT. This encodes CASSGKQGLYEKLFF.

This sequence joins TRBV5-1 and TRBJ2-1; 9 nucleotides agree with TRBD2. The CDR3 is 16 residues long. CDR1 is SGHRS and CDR2 is YFSETQ in the germline V gene. The J segment lost 4 bases and the V segment lost 4 bases, leaving 9 bases of the junction unmatched. The CDR3 region has the DNA TGCGCCAGCAGCGTCCCTCTCGCGGGAGGGTACAATGAGCAGTTCTTC. Translating gives CASSVPLAGGYNEQFF.

V gene TRBV5-6 combines with J gene TRBJ1-2, with D possibly TRBD1 on 6 matching bases. This CDR3 is 14 amino acids long. CDR1 and CDR2 from the germline V gene are SGHDT and YYEEEE. Trimming left V 4 bases short and J 6 bases short, with 16 bases between. In DNA form, the CDR3 reads TGTGCCAGCAGCCTCCGGGGGGCCTTTGATGGCTACACCTTC. Translation: CASSLRGAFDGYTF. The complete variable domain, with remaining parts taken from reference TRBV5-6 and TRBJ1-2, reads DAGVTQSPTHLIKTRGQQVTLRCSPKSGHDTVSWYQQALGQGPQFIFQYYEEEERQRGNFPDRFSGHQFPNYSSELNVNALLLGDSALYLCASSLRGAFDGYTFGSGTRLTVV.

The rearrangement joins TRBV5-6 to TRBJ1-6; 8 bases match TRBD1. Trimming took 0 bases from V and 4 from J; bases not matched to a gene: 0. The CDR3 is made up of 15 amino acids. Germline CDR1 and CDR2: SGHDT and YYEEEE. The CDR3 protein is CASSLGTGYNSPLHF. As DNA, the CDR3 is TGTGCCAGCAGCTTGGGGACAGGGTATAATTCACCCCTCCACTTT.

The chain joins TRBV20-1 to TRBJ1-6; 7 bases fit TRBD1. The length of the CDR3 is 11 residues. Germline V gene sequence: CDR1 DFQATT, CDR2 SNEGSKA (reference sequence). With 6 bases clipped from V and 12 bases from J, the junction kept 5 bases outside the gene matches. In nucleotides, the CDR3 is TGCAGTGCCCCCCAGGGGGGACCCCTCCACTTT. This encodes CSAPQGGPLHF.

A single count supports this clone. This chain's CDR3 is CASSPRGLAAYNEQFF. For the CDR3, the DNA is TGTGCCAGCAGCCCCCGAGGGCTAGCGGCGTACAATGAGCAGTTCTTC. The chain is built from TRBV9 and TRBJ2-1, with TRBD2 matching over 7 bases. From germline, CDR1 is SGDLS and CDR2 YYNGEE. This CDR3 is 16 amino acids long. Trimming at V came to 4 bases and at J to 4 bases, leaving 11 bases not matched to a gene.

The V and J genes are TRBV5-1 and TRBJ1-1; 8 nucleotides match TRBD1. CDR1 is SGHRS and CDR2 is YFSETQ in the germline V gene. V was pared by 0 bases and J by 0 bases, with 1 base of the junction left unmatched. The CDR3 has 15 amino acids. The DNA for the CDR3 is TGCGCCAGCAGCTTGGCGACAGGGGTGAACACTGAAGCTTTCTTT. This sequence encodes CASSLATGVNTEAFF.

The chain joins TRBV3-1 (or the pseudogene TRBV3-2) to TRBJ2-2, with 14 bases aligning to TRBD2. Trimming at V came to 3 bases and at J to 0 bases, leaving 12 bases not matched to a gene. This CDR3 contains 21 residues. CDR1 and CDR2 (germline): LGHDT, YNNKEL (reference sequence). The CDR3 nucleotides are TGTGCCAGCAGCCACCGAACGGCGGGACTAGCGGGAGCGTCGAACACCGGGGAGCTGTTTTTT. Protein sequence: CASSHRTAGLAGASNTGELFF.

This clone turned up a few times. The rearrangement joins TRBV3-1 (or the pseudogene TRBV3-2) to TRBJ1-1; D is perhaps TRBD1 (5 bases). V lost 0 bases to trimming and J lost 9 bases, with 8 bases between them. The V gene's germline CDR1 is LGHDT and CDR2 YNNKEL (reference sequence). The CDR3 runs to 12 residues. The DNA for the CDR3 is TGTGCCAGCAGCCAAGAGGGGCAGAAAGCTTTCTTT. Translating it yields CASSQEGQKAFF.

This rearrangement joins TRBV25-1 to TRBJ2-7; 10 nucleotides line up with TRBD2. V trimming: 4 bases; J trimming: 6 bases; junction bases outside the gene matches: 6. Germline CDR1 MGHDK, CDR2 SYGVNS. The CDR3 runs 14 residues. The CDR3 region is CASSGGLAGVEQYF. In DNA, the CDR3 is TGTGCCAGCAGTGGGGGGCTAGCGGGAGTCGAGCAGTACTTC.

This chain joins TRBV6-2 or TRBV6-3 and TRBJ2-3, with D perhaps matching TRBD2 (6 bases). The CDR3 extends over 12 amino acids. The V gene's germline CDR1 is MNHEY and CDR2 SVGEGT. V gave up 6 bases and J gave up 5 bases, with 9 bases separating them. The DNA of the CDR3 is TGTGCCAGCAGCTCGGGACTAGATACGCAGTATTTT. Its translation: CASSSGLDTQYF.